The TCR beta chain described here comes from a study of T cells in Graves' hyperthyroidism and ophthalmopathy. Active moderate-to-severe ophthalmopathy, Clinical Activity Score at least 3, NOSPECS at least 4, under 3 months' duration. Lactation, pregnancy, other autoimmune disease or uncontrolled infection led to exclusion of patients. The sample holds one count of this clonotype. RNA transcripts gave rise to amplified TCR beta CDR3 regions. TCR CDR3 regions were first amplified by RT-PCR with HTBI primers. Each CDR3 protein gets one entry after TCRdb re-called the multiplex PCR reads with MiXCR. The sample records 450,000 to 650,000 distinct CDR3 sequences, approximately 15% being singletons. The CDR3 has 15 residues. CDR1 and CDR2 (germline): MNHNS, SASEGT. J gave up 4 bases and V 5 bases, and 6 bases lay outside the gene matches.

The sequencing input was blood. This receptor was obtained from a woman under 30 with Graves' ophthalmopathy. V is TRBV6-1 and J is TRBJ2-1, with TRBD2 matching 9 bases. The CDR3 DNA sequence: TGTGCCAGCAGTAAACTAGCGGGCTCTTACAATGAGCAGTTCTTC. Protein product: CASSKLAGSYNEQFF.